The source of this T cell receptor beta chain is a study of blood T cell repertoires in COVID-19. In the original workflow: Amplification from reference gene primers served as the basis for estimated nucleated cell counts. Only in-frame clones appear in the TCRdb table, and some are missing; sequencing was by immunoSEQ multiplex PCR. V and J calls and clone size are copied from that table; D and trimming were computed from the DNA. The repertoire holds approximately 490,000 clones, with 80% to 90% as singletons. V dropped 8 bases and J dropped 3 bases, with 14 bases sitting between them. The CDR3 covers 14 residues. Germline CDR1 is LNHDA and CDR2 is SQIVND (reference sequence).

This receptor was obtained from a woman aged 55-70 years who had recovered from COVID-19. The J gene is TRBJ2-1, the V gene TRBV19; D is unresolved. Sequenced material: PBMCs or T cells enriched from blood (not recorded which). Here the CDR3 reads CASQPRVYYNEQFF. The CDR3 coding sequence is TGTGCCAGTCAGCCTCGGGTTTACTACAATGAGCAGTTCTTC.